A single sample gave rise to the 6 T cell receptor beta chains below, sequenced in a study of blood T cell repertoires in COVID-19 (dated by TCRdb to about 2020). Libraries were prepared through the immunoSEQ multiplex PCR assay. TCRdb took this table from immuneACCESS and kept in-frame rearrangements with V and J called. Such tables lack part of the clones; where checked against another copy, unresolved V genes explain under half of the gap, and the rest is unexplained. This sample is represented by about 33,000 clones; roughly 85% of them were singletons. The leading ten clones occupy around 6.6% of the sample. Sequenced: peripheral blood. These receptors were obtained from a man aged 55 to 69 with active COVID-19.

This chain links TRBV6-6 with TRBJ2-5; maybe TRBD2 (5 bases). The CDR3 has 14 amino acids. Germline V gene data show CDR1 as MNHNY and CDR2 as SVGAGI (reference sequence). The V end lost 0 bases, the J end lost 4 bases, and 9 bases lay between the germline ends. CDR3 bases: TGTGCCAGCAGTTACTCATTAGCGTTAGAGACCCAGTACTTC. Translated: CASSYSLALETQYF.

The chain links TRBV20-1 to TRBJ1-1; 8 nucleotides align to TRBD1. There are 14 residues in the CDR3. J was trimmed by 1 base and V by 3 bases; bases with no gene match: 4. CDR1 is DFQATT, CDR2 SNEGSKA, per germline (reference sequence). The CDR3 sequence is CSASETGANTEAFF. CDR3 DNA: TGCAGTGCTAGTGAGACAGGGGCGAACACTGAAGCTTTCTTT.

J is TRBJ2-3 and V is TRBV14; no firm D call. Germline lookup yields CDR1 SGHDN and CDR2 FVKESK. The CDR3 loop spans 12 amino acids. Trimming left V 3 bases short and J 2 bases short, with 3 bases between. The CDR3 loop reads CASSHNTDTQYF. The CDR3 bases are TGTGCCAGCAGCCATAACACAGATACGCAGTATTTT. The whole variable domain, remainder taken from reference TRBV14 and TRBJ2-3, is EAGVTQFPSHSVIEKGQTVTLRCDPISGHDNLYWYRRVMGKEIKFLLHFVKESKQDESGMPNNRFLAERTGGTYSTLKVQPAELEDSGVYFCASSHNTDTQYFGPGTRLTVL.

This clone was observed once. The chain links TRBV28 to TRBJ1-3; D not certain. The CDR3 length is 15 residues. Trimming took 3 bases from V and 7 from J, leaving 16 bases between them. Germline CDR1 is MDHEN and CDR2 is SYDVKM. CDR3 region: CASSLEWRSGNTIYF. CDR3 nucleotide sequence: TGTGCCAGCAGTTTGGAATGGAGAAGTGGTAACACCATATATTTT.

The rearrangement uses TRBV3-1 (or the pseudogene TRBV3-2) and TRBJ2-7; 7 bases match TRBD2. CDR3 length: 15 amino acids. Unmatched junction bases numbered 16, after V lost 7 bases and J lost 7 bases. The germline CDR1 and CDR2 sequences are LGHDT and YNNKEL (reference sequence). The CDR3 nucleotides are TGTGCCAGCAAGGGGCCAGCGGGAAGTGCGCAGGAGCAGTACTTC. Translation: CASKGPAGSAQEQYF.

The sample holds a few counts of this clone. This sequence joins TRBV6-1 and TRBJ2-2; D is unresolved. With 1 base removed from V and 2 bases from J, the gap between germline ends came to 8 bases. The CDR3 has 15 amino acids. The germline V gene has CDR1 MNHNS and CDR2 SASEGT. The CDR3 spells CASSEDLLNTGELFF. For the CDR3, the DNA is TGTGCCAGCAGTGAAGATCTTCTCAACACCGGGGAGCTGTTTTTT.